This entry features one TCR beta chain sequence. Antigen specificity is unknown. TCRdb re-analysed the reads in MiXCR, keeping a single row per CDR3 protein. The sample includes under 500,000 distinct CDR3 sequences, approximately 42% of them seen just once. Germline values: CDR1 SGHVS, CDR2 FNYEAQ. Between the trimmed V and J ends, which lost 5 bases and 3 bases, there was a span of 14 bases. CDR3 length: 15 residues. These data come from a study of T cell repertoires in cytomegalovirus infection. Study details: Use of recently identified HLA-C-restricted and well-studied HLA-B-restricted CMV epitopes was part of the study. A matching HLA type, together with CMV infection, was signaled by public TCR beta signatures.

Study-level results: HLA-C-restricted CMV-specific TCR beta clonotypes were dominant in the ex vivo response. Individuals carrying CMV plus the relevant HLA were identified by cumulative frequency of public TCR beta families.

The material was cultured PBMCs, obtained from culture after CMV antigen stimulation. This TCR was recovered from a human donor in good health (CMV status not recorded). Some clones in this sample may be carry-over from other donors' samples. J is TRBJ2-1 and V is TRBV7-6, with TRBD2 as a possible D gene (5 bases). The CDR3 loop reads CASSRTPGIYNEQFF. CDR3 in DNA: TGTGCCAGCAGCCGGACCCCGGGGATCTACAATGAGCAGTTCTTC.